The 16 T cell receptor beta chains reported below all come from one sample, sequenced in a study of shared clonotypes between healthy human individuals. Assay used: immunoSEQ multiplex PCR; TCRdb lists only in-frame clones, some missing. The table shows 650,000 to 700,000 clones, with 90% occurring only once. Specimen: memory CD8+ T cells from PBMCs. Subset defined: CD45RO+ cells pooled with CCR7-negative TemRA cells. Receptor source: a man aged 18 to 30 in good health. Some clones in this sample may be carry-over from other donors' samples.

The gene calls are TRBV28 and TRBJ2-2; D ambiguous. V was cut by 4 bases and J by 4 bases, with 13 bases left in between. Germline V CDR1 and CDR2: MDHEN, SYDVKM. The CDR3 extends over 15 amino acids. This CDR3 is CASSSPSASTGELFF. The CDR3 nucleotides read TGTGCCAGCAGTTCCCCCTCAGCCTCCACCGGGGAGCTGTTTTTT.

CDR3 region: CSVVGQGAADTQYF. The CDR3 region has the DNA TGCAGCGTTGTTGGCCAGGGGGCTGCAGATACGCAGTATTTT. This chain joins TRBV29-1 and TRBJ2-3; the match to TRBD1 covers 8 bases. This CDR3 is 14 amino acids long. CDR1 SQVTM and CDR2 ANQGSEA come from the germline V gene. V lost 4 bases to trimming and J lost 4 bases; unmatched junction nucleotides: 7.

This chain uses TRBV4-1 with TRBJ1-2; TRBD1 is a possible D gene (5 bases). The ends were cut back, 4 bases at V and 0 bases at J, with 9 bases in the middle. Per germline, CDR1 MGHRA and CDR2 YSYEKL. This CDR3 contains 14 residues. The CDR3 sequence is CASSRDLSNYGYTF. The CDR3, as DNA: TGCGCCAGCAGCCGGGACTTGTCTAACTATGGCTACACCTTC.

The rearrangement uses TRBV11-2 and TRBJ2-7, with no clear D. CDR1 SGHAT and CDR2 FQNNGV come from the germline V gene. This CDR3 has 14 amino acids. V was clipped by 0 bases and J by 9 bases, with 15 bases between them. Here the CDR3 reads CASSLDLLAAGQYF. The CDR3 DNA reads TGTGCCAGCAGCTTAGATCTGTTAGCAGCAGGGCAGTACTTC. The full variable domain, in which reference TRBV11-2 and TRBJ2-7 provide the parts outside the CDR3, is EAGVAQSPRYKIIEKRQSVAFWCNPISGHATLYWYQQILGQGPKLLIQFQNNGVVDDSQLPKDRFSAERLKGVDSTLKIQPAKLEDSAVYLCASSLDLLAAGQYFGPGTRLTVT.

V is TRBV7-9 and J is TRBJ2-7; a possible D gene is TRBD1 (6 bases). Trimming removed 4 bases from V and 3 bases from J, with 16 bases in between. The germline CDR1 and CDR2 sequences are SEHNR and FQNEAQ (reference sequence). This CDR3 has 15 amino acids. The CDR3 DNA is TGTGCCAGCAGCTCGACCCGGGACATCCACTACGAGCAGTACTTC. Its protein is CASSSTRDIHYEQYF.

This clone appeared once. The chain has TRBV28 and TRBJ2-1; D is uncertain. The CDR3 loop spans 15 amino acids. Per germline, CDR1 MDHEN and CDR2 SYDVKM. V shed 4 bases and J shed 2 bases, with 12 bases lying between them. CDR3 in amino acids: CASSSPAEPYNEQFF. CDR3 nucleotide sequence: TGTGCCAGCAGTTCGCCAGCTGAGCCCTACAATGAGCAGTTCTTC.

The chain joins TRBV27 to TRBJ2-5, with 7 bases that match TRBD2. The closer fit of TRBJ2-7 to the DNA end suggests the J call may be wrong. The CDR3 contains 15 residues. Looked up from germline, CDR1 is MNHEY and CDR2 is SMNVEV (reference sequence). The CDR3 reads CASSLGPGGSFEQYF. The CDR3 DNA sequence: TGTGCCAGCAGTTTAGGACCGGGAGGTTCGTTCGAGCAGTACTTC.

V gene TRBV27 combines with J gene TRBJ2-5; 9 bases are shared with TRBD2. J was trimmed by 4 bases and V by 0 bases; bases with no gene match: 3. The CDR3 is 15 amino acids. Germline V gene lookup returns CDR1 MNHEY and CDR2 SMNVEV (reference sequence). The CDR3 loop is CASSLSPSGTETQYF. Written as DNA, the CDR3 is TGTGCCAGCAGTTTATCGCCTAGCGGGACAGAGACCCAGTACTTC.

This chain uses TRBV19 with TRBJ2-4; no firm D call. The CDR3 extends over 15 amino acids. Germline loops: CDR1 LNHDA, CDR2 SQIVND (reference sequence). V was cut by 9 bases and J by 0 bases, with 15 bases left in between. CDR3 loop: CASRSKYLAKNIQYF. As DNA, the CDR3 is TGTGCCAGCCGCTCTAAATATCTAGCCAAAAACATTCAGTACTTC. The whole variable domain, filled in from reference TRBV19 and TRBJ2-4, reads DGGITQSPKYLFRKEGQNVTLSCEQNLNHDAMYWYRQDPGQGLRLIYYSQIVNDFQKGDIAEGYSVSREKKESFPLTVTSAQKNPTAFYLCASRSKYLAKNIQYFGAGTRLSVL.

CDR3 nucleotide sequence: TGTGCCAGCAGCGACCGGGACAACACAGATACGCAGTATTTT. Translating it yields CASSDRDNTDTQYF. The chain has TRBV9 and TRBJ2-3, with D possibly TRBD1 on 6 matching bases. Germline CDR1 reads SGDLS; CDR2 reads YYNGEE. The V end was cut by 3 bases, the J end by 2 bases, with 10 bases between. This CDR3 has 14 residues.

CDR3 DNA sequence: TGCGCCAGCAGCTTGCTTGCCAATGAGCAGTTCTTC. This codes for CASSLLANEQFF. V gene TRBV5-1 combines with J gene TRBJ2-1; D is undetermined. From germline, CDR1 is SGHRS and CDR2 YFSETQ. The CDR3 totals 12 residues. Trimming stripped 1 base from V and 6 bases from J, with 5 bases between. Supplemented by reference TRBV5-1 and TRBJ2-1, the full variable domain reads KAGVTQTPRYLIKTRGQQVTLSCSPISGHRSVSWYQQTPGQGLQFLFEYFSETQRNKGNFPGRFSGRQFSNSRSEMNVSTLELGDSALYLCASSLLANEQFFGPGTRLTVL.

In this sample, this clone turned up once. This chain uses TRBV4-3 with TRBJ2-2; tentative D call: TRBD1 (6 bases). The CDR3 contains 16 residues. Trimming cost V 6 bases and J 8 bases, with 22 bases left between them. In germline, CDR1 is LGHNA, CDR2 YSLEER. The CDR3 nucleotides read TGCGCCAGCAGTCCAAGAGCGAGGGGGACACTGGGGGAGCTGTTTTTT. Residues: CASSPRARGTLGELFF.

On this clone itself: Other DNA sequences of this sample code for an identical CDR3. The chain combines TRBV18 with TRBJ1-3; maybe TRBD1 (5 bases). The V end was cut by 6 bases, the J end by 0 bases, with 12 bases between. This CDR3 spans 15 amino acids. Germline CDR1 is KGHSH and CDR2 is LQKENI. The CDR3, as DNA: TGTGCCAGCTCTACGGGACCGGTCTCTGGAAACACCATATATTTT. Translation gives CASSTGPVSGNTIYF.

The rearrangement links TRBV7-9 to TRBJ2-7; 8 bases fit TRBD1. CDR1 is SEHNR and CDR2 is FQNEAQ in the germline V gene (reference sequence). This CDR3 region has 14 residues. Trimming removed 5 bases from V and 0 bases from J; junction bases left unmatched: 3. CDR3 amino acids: CASSDGQGSYEQYF. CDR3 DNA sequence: TGTGCCAGCAGCGATGGACAGGGCTCCTACGAGCAGTACTTC.

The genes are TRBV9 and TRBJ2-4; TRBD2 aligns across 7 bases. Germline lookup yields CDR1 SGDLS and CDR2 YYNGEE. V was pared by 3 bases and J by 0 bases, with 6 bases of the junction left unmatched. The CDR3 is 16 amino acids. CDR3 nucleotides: TGTGCCAGCAGCGCTAGCGGCACACTAGCCAAAAACATTCAGTACTTC. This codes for CASSASGTLAKNIQYF.

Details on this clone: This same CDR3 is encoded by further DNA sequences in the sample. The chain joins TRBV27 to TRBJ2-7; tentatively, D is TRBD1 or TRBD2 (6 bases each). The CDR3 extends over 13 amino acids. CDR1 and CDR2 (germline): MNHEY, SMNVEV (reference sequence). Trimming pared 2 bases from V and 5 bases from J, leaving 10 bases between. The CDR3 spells CASSLRGPHEQYF. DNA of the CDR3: TGTGCCAGCAGTTTACGGGGGCCGCACGAGCAGTACTTC.